What follows are 32 T cell receptor beta chains derived from one specimen sequenced in a study of shared clonotypes between healthy human individuals. CD45RO-negative, CCR7-selected cells formed the naive CD8 fraction, which excluded terminally differentiated effector memory CD45RA+ cells. Produced via immunoSEQ multiplex PCR; TCRdb's table is partial and in-frame only. This table has about 2 million clones, about 95% appearing once. Sequenced material: naive CD8+ T cells sorted from blood. Receptors were obtained from a man younger than 35 in good health.

This rearrangement joins TRBV13 to TRBJ1-3, with D uncertain. The CDR3 is 15 residues long. Trimming stripped 0 bases from V and 2 bases from J, with 8 bases between. Germline CDR1 reads PRHDT; CDR2 reads FYEKMQ (reference sequence). For the CDR3, the DNA is TGTGCCAGCAGCTTAGGGTTGTTGGCTGGAAACACCATATATTTT. Amino acids: CASSLGLLAGNTIYF.

V gene TRBV5-1 combines with J gene TRBJ2-7; no firm D call. The V gene lost 0 bases and the J gene lost 3 bases, with 10 bases spanning the gap. Germline CDR1 SGHRS, CDR2 YFSETQ. The CDR3 is made up of 14 amino acids. The CDR3 spells CASSLEPGNYEQYF. In DNA form, the CDR3 reads TGCGCCAGCAGCTTGGAGCCGGGCAACTACGAGCAGTACTTC.

This clone was picked up one time. V usage is TRBV6-1 and J usage is TRBJ2-2, with D unclear. The CDR3 is made up of 14 amino acids. The germline gives CDR1 MNHNS, CDR2 SASEGT. V lost 8 bases, J lost 0 bases, and 10 bases lay in between. CDR3 coding DNA: TGTGCCAGCGTTAATGGGGCGAACACCGGGGAGCTGTTTTTT. It encodes CASVNGANTGELFF.

The chain uses TRBV6-1 and TRBJ2-1; D is undetermined. Germline loops: CDR1 MNHNS, CDR2 SASEGT. Trimming left V 1 base short and J 1 base short, with 8 bases between. The CDR3 length is 15 residues. The DNA for the CDR3 is TGTGCCAGCAGTGAAGGCTCTAGTTCCTACAATGAGCAGTTCTTC. Translating gives CASSEGSSSYNEQFF.

Notes on this clone: A much bigger clone sits one base away, suggesting this may be a read error. J is TRBJ2-7 and V is TRBV30; either TRBD1 or TRBD2 may supply D (5 bases each). The germline V and J ends were trimmed by 1 base and 4 bases, with 14 bases remaining between them. CDR1 is GTSNPN and CDR2 is SVGIG in the germline V gene (reference sequence). The CDR3 runs to 14 residues. In nucleotides, the CDR3 is TGTGCCTGGAGTGCGACGGGGCACCCTTACGAGCAGTACTTC. Translation gives CAWSATGHPYEQYF.

The rearrangement links TRBV27 to TRBJ2-3; 8 nucleotides agree with TRBD1. The V segment lost 5 bases and the J segment 1 base; nucleotides outside the gene matches: 5. CDR1 MNHEY and CDR2 SMNVEV come from the germline V gene (reference sequence). The CDR3 runs to 15 residues. This CDR3 is CASSRGQGGTDTQYF. In DNA form, the CDR3 reads TGTGCCAGCAGTAGAGGACAGGGCGGCACAGATACGCAGTATTTT.

The chain recombines TRBV27 with TRBJ2-5, with 11 bases that match TRBD2. This CDR3 has 15 amino acids. V shed 4 bases, J shed 2 bases, and the junction held 3 bases outside the gene matches. The V gene's germline CDR1 is MNHEY and CDR2 SMNVEV (reference sequence). This CDR3 is CASSWLAGGQETQYF. The CDR3, as DNA: TGTGCCAGCAGTTGGCTAGCGGGAGGTCAAGAGACCCAGTACTTC.

As for this clone: At the DNA level, this CDR3 is encoded by other sequences in the same sample as well. This chain uses TRBV29-1 with TRBJ2-1, with 9 bases aligning to TRBD1. V gave up 4 bases and J gave up 8 bases; unmatched junction bases: 0. The germline V gene encodes CDR1 SQVTM and CDR2 ANQGSEA. The CDR3 loop spans 11 amino acids. CDR3 in amino acids: CSVGQGDEQFF. CDR3 in DNA: TGCAGCGTTGGACAGGGGGATGAGCAGTTCTTC.

The CDR3 DNA reads as TGCGCCAGCAGCTTGCTGGCAGCTAATGAAAAACTGTTTTTT. Residues: CASSLLAANEKLFF. The V call is TRBV5-1, the J call TRBJ1-4; no definite D call. V was clipped by 1 base and J by 3 bases, with 7 bases between them. The germline V gene has CDR1 SGHRS and CDR2 YFSETQ. This CDR3 has 14 residues.

The chain combines TRBV6-5 with TRBJ1-4, with D unresolved. Germline CDR1 reads MNHEY; CDR2 reads SVGAGI. The V end was cut by 2 bases, the J end by 7 bases, with 11 bases between. This CDR3 spans 14 amino acids. CDR3 in DNA: TGTGCCAGCAGTTACGGGCAGCCCACTGAAAAACTGTTTTTT. Its translation is CASSYGQPTEKLFF.

Of note for this clone: Other DNA sequences from this sample encode an identical CDR3 as well. The chain couples TRBV6-5 to TRBJ1-5; TRBD1 aligns across 7 bases. CDR1 is MNHEY and CDR2 is SVGAGI in the germline V gene. The CDR3 is 15 amino acids. Unmatched junction bases numbered 8, after V lost 4 bases and J lost 5 bases. The CDR3 is CASSSTGLADQPQHF. The CDR3 bases are TGTGCCAGCAGTTCGACAGGGTTAGCGGATCAGCCCCAGCATTTT.

The J gene is TRBJ2-3, the V gene TRBV10-3; 11 bases match TRBD1. This CDR3 has 15 residues. CDR1 and CDR2 from the germline V gene are ENHRY and SYGVKD. The J segment lost 5 bases and the V segment lost 5 bases, leaving 6 bases of the junction unmatched. DNA of the CDR3: TGTGCCATCAGTTTAGGACAGGGGGCTATAGATACGCAGTATTTT. Protein sequence: CAISLGQGAIDTQYF.

The chain employs TRBV6-5 and TRBJ1-1, with a possible D match to TRBD1 (6 bases). This CDR3 region has 15 residues. From germline, CDR1 is MNHEY and CDR2 SVGAGI. V lost 0 bases to trimming and J lost 6 bases, with 14 bases between them. The CDR3 region is CASSYSVGGPSEAFF. CDR3 sequence (DNA): TGTGCCAGCAGTTACTCAGTTGGGGGGCCGTCTGAAGCTTTCTTT.

The chain employs TRBV6-1 and TRBJ2-2; 7 nucleotides agree with TRBD2. Germline V gene sequence: CDR1 MNHNS, CDR2 SASEGT. Germline trimming cut 3 bases from V and 0 bases from J; bases unmatched to any gene: 10. The CDR3 spans 18 residues. The CDR3 here is CASSDVRGGLSNTGELFF. CDR3 bases: TGTGCCAGCAGTGACGTGCGCGGGGGACTGTCGAACACCGGGGAGCTGTTTTTT.

The gene calls are TRBV25-1 and TRBJ1-2, with a possible D match to TRBD1 (5 bases). The length of the CDR3 is 17 residues. Trimming removed 2 bases from V and 0 bases from J, with 16 bases in between. Germline CDR1 is MGHDK and CDR2 is SYGVNS. CDR3 loop: CASSENSEGTANYGYTF. The CDR3 region has the DNA TGTGCCAGCAGTGAAAATAGCGAGGGGACTGCTAACTATGGCTACACCTTC.

The chain couples TRBV29-1 to TRBJ1-1; D possibly corresponds to TRBD1 (6 bases). V gave up 6 bases and J gave up 3 bases, with 23 bases separating them. The CDR3 runs to 16 residues. CDR1 is SQVTM and CDR2 is ANQGSEA in the germline V gene. DNA for the CDR3: TGCAGCGTAACTCATCCCGCGACAGGAGGGGACACTGAAGCTTTCTTT. It translates to CSVTHPATGGDTEAFF.

The V call is TRBV7-2, the J call TRBJ2-1; 12 nucleotides align to TRBD2. The V gene's germline CDR1 is SGHTA and CDR2 FQGNSA. Trimming at V came to 0 bases and at J to 3 bases, leaving 6 bases not matched to a gene. This CDR3 has 18 amino acids. The CDR3, as DNA: TGTGCCAGCAGCTTAGCGCTATCGGGACTAGCGGGCTACAATGAGCAGTTCTTC. Residues: CASSLALSGLAGYNEQFF. Full variable domain (outside the CDR3, taken from reference TRBV7-2 and TRBJ2-1): GAGVSQSPSNKVTEKGKDVELRCDPISGHTALYWYRQSLGQGLEFLIYFQGNSAPDKSGLPSDRFSAERTGGSVSTLTIQRTQQEDSAVYLCASSLALSGLAGYNEQFFGPGTRLTVL.

The CDR3 DNA reads TGCGCCAGCACCCCGCGGGCTGACATGAACACTGAAGCTTTCTTT. It specifies CASTPRADMNTEAFF. The V call is TRBV5-1, the J call TRBJ1-1; D ambiguous. Trimming removed 6 bases at V and 0 bases at J, with 15 bases between. The CDR3 is 15 residues long. CDR1 is SGHRS, CDR2 YFSETQ, per germline.

The gene calls are TRBV4-1 and TRBJ1-1; D possibly corresponds to TRBD1 (5 bases). The V gene's germline CDR1 is MGHRA and CDR2 YSYEKL. The CDR3 length is 16 residues. Trimming cost V 1 base and J 0 bases, with 12 bases left between them. In DNA form, the CDR3 reads TGCGCCAGCAGCCAAGTGTTATCAGGGATGAACACTGAAGCTTTCTTT. It codes for CASSQVLSGMNTEAFF.

For this clone: The sample has other DNA sequences that encode this CDR3 too. This chain links TRBV27 with TRBJ2-7; no reliable D call. The CDR3 is 13 amino acids. The ends were cut back, 2 bases at V and 3 bases at J, with 8 bases in the middle. The germline CDR1 and CDR2 sequences are MNHEY and SMNVEV (reference sequence). The CDR3 sequence: CASSLGRSYEQYF. The CDR3, as DNA: TGTGCCAGCAGTTTAGGACGGAGCTACGAGCAGTACTTC.

This clone was found once. The chain is built from TRBV10-1 and TRBJ2-7; D is possibly TRBD1 or TRBD2 (5 bases each). V was cut by 6 bases and J by 1 base, with 13 bases left in between. In germline, CDR1 is WNHNN, CDR2 SYGVQD (reference sequence). The CDR3 has 14 amino acids. The CDR3 coding sequence is TGCGCCAGCAGCCGGGACCAAAATTCCTACGAGCAGTACTTC. Amino acids: CASSRDQNSYEQYF.

The chain has TRBV2 and TRBJ2-3; D gene unclear. The CDR3 length is 15 residues. Trimming removed 2 bases at V and 0 bases at J, with 9 bases between. Per the germline V gene, CDR1 is SNHLY and CDR2 is FYNNEI. CDR3 sequence (DNA): TGTGCCAGCAGTGAAACGCTCGCTAGCACAGATACGCAGTATTTT. Its translation is CASSETLASTDTQYF.

The chain couples TRBV7-9 to TRBJ2-3; the match to TRBD2 covers 9 bases. The V and J ends lost 1 base and 4 bases, in that order; junction bases with no gene match: 3. In germline, CDR1 is SEHNR, CDR2 FQNEAQ (reference sequence). The CDR3 is 15 amino acids. The CDR3 protein is CASSLGLAEPDTQYF. DNA for the CDR3: TGTGCCAGCAGCTTAGGACTAGCGGAGCCAGATACGCAGTATTTT.

This clone was seen just once. The chain links TRBV9 to TRBJ2-3; D is unresolved. The V end was cut by 3 bases, the J end by 7 bases, with 15 bases between. Germline V CDR1 and CDR2: SGDLS, YYNGEE. The CDR3 contains 14 residues. CDR3 loop: CASSARALMHTQYF. CDR3 bases: TGTGCCAGCAGCGCCCGGGCCCTGATGCATACGCAGTATTTT.

The chain links TRBV11-2 to TRBJ1-2; D gene unclear. V was shortened by 1 base and J by 3 bases, with 12 bases between the two germline ends. Germline values: CDR1 SGHAT, CDR2 FQNNGV. This CDR3 has 15 residues. The CDR3 region is CASSLVSDGHYGYTF. In DNA form, the CDR3 reads TGTGCCAGCAGCTTAGTATCCGACGGGCACTATGGCTACACCTTC. Full variable domain (rest looked up from reference TRBV11-2 and TRBJ1-2): EAGVAQSPRYKIIEKRQSVAFWCNPISGHATLYWYQQILGQGPKLLIQFQNNGVVDDSQLPKDRFSAERLKGVDSTLKIQPAKLEDSAVYLCASSLVSDGHYGYTFGSGTRLTVV.

This sequence joins TRBV10-3 and TRBJ1-4, with 7 bases that match TRBD1. Germline V gene lookup returns CDR1 ENHRY and CDR2 SYGVKD. With V trimmed by 0 bases and J by 4 bases, 8 bases remained unmatched. The CDR3 totals 17 residues. The CDR3 sequence: CAISESVGGSLNEKLFF. CDR3 nucleotide sequence: TGTGCCATCAGTGAGTCGGTAGGGGGCAGCCTTAATGAAAAACTGTTTTTT.

In this sample, this clone turned up a few times. The sample holds other DNA sequences that translate to the same CDR3. The rearrangement uses TRBV4-3 and TRBJ2-7; D remains unclear. Trimming took 0 bases from V and 4 from J, leaving 7 bases between them. The V gene's germline CDR1 is LGHNA and CDR2 YSLEER. This CDR3 has 13 residues. CDR3 amino acids: CASSQDSQYEQYF. CDR3 in DNA: TGCGCCAGCAGCCAAGATAGTCAGTACGAGCAGTACTTC.

This chain uses TRBV14 with TRBJ2-2, with D hard to call. Germline CDR1 and CDR2: SGHDN and FVKESK. There are 14 residues in the CDR3. Trimming removed 1 base from V and 5 bases from J, with 8 bases in between. As DNA, the CDR3 is TGTGCCAGCAGCCAAGGGATATTGACCGGGGAGCTGTTTTTT. Encoded protein: CASSQGILTGELFF.

V and J are TRBV11-2 and TRBJ1-2; no clear D gene. With 0 bases removed from V and 6 bases from J, the gap between germline ends came to 14 bases. Germline V gene lookup returns CDR1 SGHAT and CDR2 FQNNGV. The CDR3 length is 15 residues. The CDR3 DNA reads as TGTGCCAGCAGCTTAGATCAGAAGGATAGGAATGGCTACACCTTC. Its translation: CASSLDQKDRNGYTF.

The genes are TRBV6-1 and TRBJ2-7, with a possible D match to TRBD1 (5 bases). Germline V gene lookup returns CDR1 MNHNS and CDR2 SASEGT. Trimming removed 7 bases at V and 2 bases at J, with 15 bases between. The CDR3 extends over 14 amino acids. The CDR3 loop is CASTALDSTYEQYF. The DNA for the CDR3 is TGTGCCAGCACAGCCTTAGACAGTACCTACGAGCAGTACTTC.

Note on this clone: At the DNA level, this CDR3 is encoded by other sequences in the same sample as well. J is TRBJ2-7 and V is TRBV6-5, with D maybe TRBD2 (6 bases). V was cut by 2 bases and J by 4 bases, with 9 bases left in between. The CDR3 contains 13 residues. The germline CDR1 and CDR2 sequences are MNHEY and SVGAGI. The CDR3 sequence: CASSYGGPYEQYF. The CDR3 nucleotides are TGTGCCAGCAGTTACGGAGGGCCGTACGAGCAGTACTTC.

The chain has TRBV27 and TRBJ2-5; 12 bases line up with TRBD2. The V and J ends lost 3 bases and 4 bases, in that order; junction bases with no gene match: 6. CDR1 and CDR2 from the germline V gene are MNHEY and SMNVEV (reference sequence). The CDR3 sequence is 16 residues long. For the CDR3, the DNA is TGTGCCAGCAGTTTCACTAGCGGGGGGACTGGAGAGACCCAGTACTTC. Its translation is CASSFTSGGTGETQYF.